This T cell receptor beta chain was identified in a study of cytomegalovirus exposure and HLA in healthy donors. With regard to this clone: The antigen is unknown.

Study-wide results and limits: The study recorded over 150 TCR beta chains that were cytomegalovirus-associated. Later on, analysis showed that most CMV-associated TCR beta chains appeared to be HLA-restricted. With DRB1 most and HLA-C fewest, TCR association rates differed between HLA loci in a later analysis.

V gave up 2 bases and J gave up 4 bases; unmatched junction bases: 4. Germline CDR1 MNHEY, CDR2 SVGAGI. This CDR3 region has 15 residues. Vbeta (60) and Jbeta (13) primers were used in the PCR. Assay used: immunoSEQ multiplex PCR; TCRdb lists only in-frame clones, some missing. The table lists just under 80,000 clones. This sequence joins TRBV6-5 and TRBJ2-4, with 8 bases fitting TRBD2. The receptor was isolated from a man aged 18 to 29 in good health and CMV-seropositive. The sequencing sample was made of PBMCs. CDR3 nucleotides: TGTGCCAGCAGTTACGGGCGCGGGAGGAAAAACATTCAGTACTTC. It encodes CASSYGRGRKNIQYF.